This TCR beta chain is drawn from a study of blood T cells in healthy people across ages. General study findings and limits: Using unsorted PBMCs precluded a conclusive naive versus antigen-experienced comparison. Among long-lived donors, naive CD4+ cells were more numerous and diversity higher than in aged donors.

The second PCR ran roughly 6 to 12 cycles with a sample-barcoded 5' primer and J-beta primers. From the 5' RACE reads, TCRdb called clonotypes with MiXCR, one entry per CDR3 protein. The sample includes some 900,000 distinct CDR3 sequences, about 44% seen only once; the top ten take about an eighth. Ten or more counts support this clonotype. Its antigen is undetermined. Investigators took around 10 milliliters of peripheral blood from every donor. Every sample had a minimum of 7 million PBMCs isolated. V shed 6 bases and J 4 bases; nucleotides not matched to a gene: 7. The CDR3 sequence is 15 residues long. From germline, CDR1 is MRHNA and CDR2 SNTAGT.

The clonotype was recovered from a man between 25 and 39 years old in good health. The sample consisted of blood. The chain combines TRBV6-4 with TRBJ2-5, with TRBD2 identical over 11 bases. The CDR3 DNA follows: TGTGCCAGCAGCGCCGGGACTAGCGGTGTAGAGACCCAGTACTTC. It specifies CASSAGTSGVETQYF.